This TCR beta chain was obtained from a study of T cells after yellow fever vaccination. This CDR3 region has 15 residues. Germline assignment: CDR1 LGHDT and CDR2 YNNKEL (reference sequence). V was clipped by 1 base and J by 3 bases, with 12 bases between them. MiXCR was run by TCRdb on the 5' RACE reads, yielding one entry per CDR3 protein. Of 120,000 or so distinct CDR3 sequences listed, around 15% are singletons. This specimen consisted of CD8+ T cells sorted from PBMCs, obtained 5 days after the yellow fever booster vaccination. The TCR sequence derives from a young man who received the YFV17D yellow fever vaccine. The V gene is TRBV3-1, the J gene TRBJ2-5, with D unclear. The CDR3 coding sequence is TGTGCCAGCAGCCAAGGGGCCCTCCTTAAAGAGACCCAGTACTTC. Amino acids: CASSQGALLKETQYF.